A selection of T cell receptor beta chains follows, all from one sample in a study of metastatic and nonmetastatic thyroid tumors. TCRdb re-called the PCR reads with MiXCR. Among some 15,000 clones listed, roughly 22% were seen once. Sample: adjacent normal tissue. The receptor set was obtained from a female donor with papillary thyroid cancer or a benign thyroid nodule (not recorded which). Some clones in this sample may be carry-over from other donors' samples. The CDR3 runs from the conserved cysteine through the conserved F or W. Each record gives: V gene, J gene, clone size, D gene, CDR3 protein, CDR3 DNA. A D gene is named only where the DNA matches it firmly. Rows may omit the clone size; those that give it use once, few, many or a size class.

TRBV9	TRBJ2-5	few	TRBD2	CASSVLAAQETQYF	TGTGCCAGCAGCGTACTAGCGGCCCAAGAGACCCAGTACTTC
TRBV2	TRBJ2-7	-	TRBD1	CASSEAFGQGVYEQYF	TGTGCCAGCAGTGAAGCCTTCGGACAGGGGGTCTACGAGCAGTACTTC
TRBV25-1	TRBJ1-2	few	-	CASSVRDTNYGYTF	TGTGCCAGCAGTGTCCGGGACACTAACTATGGCTACACCTTC
TRBV6-2/TRBV6-3	TRBJ2-5	few	TRBD1	CASNEQGARETQYF	TGTGCCAGCAATGAACAGGGGGCGCGGGAGACCCAGTACTTC
TRBV2	TRBJ2-7	-	TRBD2	CASSSTSGRADEQYF	TGTGCCAGCAGCTCTACTAGCGGGAGGGCAGACGAGCAGTACTTC
TRBV14	TRBJ1-6	few	-	CASSPTSGTLHF	TGTGCCAGCAGTCCGACAAGCGGGACCCTCCACTTT
TRBV20-1	TRBJ1-3	-	-	CSARQVRFNTIYF	TGCAGTGCTAGGCAGGTCCGGTTTAACACCATATATTTT
TRBV6-1	TRBJ2-1	-	TRBD2	CASSEALRGSGGRDEQFF	TGTGCCAGCAGTGAAGCGCTCCGGGGTAGCGGGGGTAGAGATGAGCAGTTCTTC
TRBV28	TRBJ2-6	few	-	CASTPSSSGANVLTF	TGTGCCAGCACCCCGTCCTCCTCTGGGGCCAACGTCCTGACTTTC
TRBV5-1	TRBJ2-7	-	TRBD1	CASSSPGQGTYEQYF	TGCGCCAGCAGCTCCCCGGGACAGGGCACCTACGAGCAGTACTTC
TRBV28	TRBJ1-5	many	-	CASSVTGSYGQPQHF	TGTGCCAGCAGTGTAACCGGGAGTTACGGGCAGCCCCAGCATTTT
TRBV2	TRBJ1-5	-	-	CASTRTENSNQPQHF	TGTGCCAGCACCAGGACAGAAAATAGCAATCAGCCCCAGCATTTT
TRBV28	TRBJ2-5	-	TRBD2	CASSPRGGTRQETQYF	TGTGCCAGCAGCCCCCGCGGGGGAACGCGGCAAGAGACCCAGTACTTC
TRBV5-1	TRBJ2-7	-	TRBD1	CVSSLAGGRENEQYF	TGCGTCAGCAGCTTGGCAGGGGGCCGGGAGAACGAGCAGTACTTC
TRBV13	TRBJ2-1	few	-	CASSLGGYNEQFF	TGTGCCAGCAGCTTAGGAGGGTACAATGAGCAGTTCTTC
TRBV6-1	TRBJ2-7	few	-	CASIRGSYEQYF	TGTGCCAGCATCAGGGGTTCCTACGAGCAGTACTTC
TRBV7-2	TRBJ2-7	few	-	CASSLGVRAGYEQYF	TGTGCCAGCAGCTTAGGGGTTAGGGCTGGCTACGAGCAGTACTTC
TRBV6-5	TRBJ2-1	-	-	CASSHRTTGSNEQFF	TGTGCCAGCAGTCACCGAACCACAGGTAGTAATGAGCAGTTCTTC
TRBV18	TRBJ1-4	-	TRBD1	CASSSGQGASNEKLFF	TGTGCCAGCTCATCAGGACAGGGAGCGTCTAATGAAAAACTGTTTTTT
TRBV5-8	TRBJ2-1	few	TRBD2	CASSYSGGAGEQFF	TGTGCCAGCAGCTATAGCGGGGGGGCCGGTGAGCAGTTCTTC
TRBV6-1	TRBJ1-3	many	-	CASSAGGTGNTIYF	TGTGCCAGCAGTGCCGGGGGGACTGGAAACACCATATATTTT
TRBV11-1	TRBJ2-1	few	TRBD2	CASSPGRLAGGVGEQFF	TGTGCCAGCAGCCCGGGGCGGCTAGCGGGAGGCGTAGGTGAGCAGTTCTTC
TRBV2	TRBJ2-5	-	TRBD1	CASRVRQGARETQYF	TGTGCCAGCAGGGTCCGACAGGGGGCGCGTGAGACCCAGTACTTC
TRBV13	TRBJ2-1	-	TRBD2	CASSLVLAGNNEQFF	TGTGCCAGCAGCTTGGTGCTAGCGGGTAACAATGAGCAGTTCTTC
TRBV6-1	TRBJ1-1	many	TRBD1	CASRDRVNTEAFF	TGTGCCAGTAGAGACAGGGTGAACACTGAAGCTTTCTTT
TRBV20-1	TRBJ2-7	-	TRBD2	CSAQTSGSGEQYF	TGCAGTGCCCAGACTAGCGGGAGTGGAGAGCAGTACTTC
TRBV7-2	TRBJ1-2	few	-	CASSLAGGSGYTF	TGTGCCAGCAGCTTAGCCGGCGGGTCTGGCTACACCTTC
TRBV20-1	TRBJ1-2	few	TRBD1	CSATYLGQAYGYTF	TGCAGTGCTACTTACCTAGGACAGGCCTATGGCTACACCTTC
TRBV7-9	TRBJ2-7	-	-	CASSLGGGSYEQYF	TGTGCCAGCAGCTTAGGAGGAGGCTCCTACGAGCAGTACTTC
TRBV6-1	TRBJ2-7	many	-	CASGAFSYEQYF	TGTGCCAGCGGAGCCTTCTCCTACGAGCAGTACTTC
TRBV5-1	TRBJ2-7	-	TRBD2	CASSLGGGTPYEQYF	TGCGCCAGCAGCTTGGGCGGGGGGACCCCCTACGAGCAGTACTTC
TRBV6-1	TRBJ1-5	many	-	CASSVRTDQPQHF	TGTGCCAGCAGCGTTAGGACGGACCAGCCCCAGCATTTT
TRBV7-6	TRBJ1-5	few	TRBD1	CASSLGQGFDQPQHF	TGTGCCAGCAGCCTGGGACAGGGGTTCGATCAGCCCCAGCATTTT
TRBV12-3/TRBV12-4	TRBJ2-1	few	-	CASSLSGTYNEQFF	TGTGCCAGCAGCCTCTCAGGTACCTACAATGAGCAGTTCTTC
TRBV5-1	TRBJ2-1	few	-	CASSPPLAGEQFF	TGCGCCAGCAGCCCGCCGCTAGCAGGGGAGCAGTTCTTC
TRBV30	TRBJ1-5	-	-	CAWSWGPGEPQHF	TGTGCCTGGAGTTGGGGACCGGGAGAGCCCCAGCATTTT
TRBV7-9	TRBJ1-4	-	TRBD1	CASSLMTGRDEKLFF	TGTGCCAGCAGCTTAATGACAGGGAGGGATGAAAAACTGTTTTTT
TRBV7-8	TRBJ1-2	few	TRBD1	CASSPRTGVNYGYTF	TGTGCCAGCAGCCCCCGGACAGGGGTTAACTATGGCTACACCTTC
TRBV20-1	TRBJ1-6	-	TRBD1	CSAGRRVRQGVDSPLHF	TGCAGTGCCGGGCGCCGCGTTAGACAGGGTGTGGATTCACCCCTCCACTTT
TRBV15	TRBJ2-7	few	-	CATSRDGGARSYEQYF	TGTGCCACCAGCAGAGATGGGGGCGCTCGGTCCTACGAGCAGTACTTC
TRBV5-1	TRBJ2-3	-	-	CASSVDGPTDTQYF	TGCGCCAGCAGCGTGGACGGACCCACAGATACGCAATATTTT
TRBV2	TRBJ2-7	-	-	CASSDRFLGMGEQYF	-
TRBV12-3/TRBV12-4	TRBJ2-3	-	TRBD1	CASSPTDRGGDTQYF	TGTGCCAGCAGCCCAACAGACAGGGGTGGAGATACGCAGTATTTT
TRBV2	TRBJ2-7	-	TRBD2	CASRDGTSVYEQYF	TGTGCCAGCAGAGACGGGACTAGCGTCTACGAGCAGTACTTC
TRBV6-1	TRBJ1-1	-	-	CASRATGLRTFF	TGTGCCAGCAGAGCCACGGGGCTCCGCACTTTCTTT
TRBV19	TRBJ2-7	few	-	CASSIDPKGYGYEQYF	TGTGCCAGTAGTATAGATCCCAAGGGCTACGGCTACGAGCAGTACTTC